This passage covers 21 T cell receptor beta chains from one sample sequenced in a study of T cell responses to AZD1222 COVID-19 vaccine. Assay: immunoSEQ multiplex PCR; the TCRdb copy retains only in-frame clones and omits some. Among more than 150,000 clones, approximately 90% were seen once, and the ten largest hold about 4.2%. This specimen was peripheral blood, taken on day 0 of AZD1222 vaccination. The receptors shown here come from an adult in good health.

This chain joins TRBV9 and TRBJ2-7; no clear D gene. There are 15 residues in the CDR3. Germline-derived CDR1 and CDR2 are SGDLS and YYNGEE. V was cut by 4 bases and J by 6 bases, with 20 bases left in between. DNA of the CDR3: TGTGCCAGCAGCCCACACCTAGAGCAGGTGGGCGAGCAGTACTTC. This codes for CASSPHLEQVGEQYF.

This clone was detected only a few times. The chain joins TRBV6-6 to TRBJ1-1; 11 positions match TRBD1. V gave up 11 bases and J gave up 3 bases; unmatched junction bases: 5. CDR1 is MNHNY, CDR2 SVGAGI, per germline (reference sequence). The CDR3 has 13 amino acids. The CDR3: CAGGQGAHTEAFF. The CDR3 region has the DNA TGTGCCGGCGGACAGGGGGCACACACTGAAGCTTTCTTT.

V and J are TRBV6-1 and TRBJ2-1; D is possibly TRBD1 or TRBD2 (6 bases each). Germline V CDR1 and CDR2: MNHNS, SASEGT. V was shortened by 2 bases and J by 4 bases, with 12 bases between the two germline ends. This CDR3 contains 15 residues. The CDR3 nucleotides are TGTGCCAGCAGTGAAAAGGGGGGTGGTTACAATGAGCAGTTCTTC. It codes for CASSEKGGGYNEQFF.

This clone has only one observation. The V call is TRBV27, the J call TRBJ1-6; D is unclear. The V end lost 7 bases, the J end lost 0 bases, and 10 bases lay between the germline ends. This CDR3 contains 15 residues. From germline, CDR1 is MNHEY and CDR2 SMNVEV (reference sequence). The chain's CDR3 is CASNPAGSYNSPLHF. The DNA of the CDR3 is TGTGCCAGCAACCCGGCCGGCTCCTATAATTCACCCCTCCACTTT.

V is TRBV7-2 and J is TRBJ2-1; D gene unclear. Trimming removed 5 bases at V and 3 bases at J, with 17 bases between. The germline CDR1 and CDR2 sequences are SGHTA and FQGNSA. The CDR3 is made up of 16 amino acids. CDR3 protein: CASSTSRNFNYNEQFF. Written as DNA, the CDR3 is TGTGCCAGCAGCACCTCCAGAAACTTTAACTACAATGAGCAGTTCTTC.

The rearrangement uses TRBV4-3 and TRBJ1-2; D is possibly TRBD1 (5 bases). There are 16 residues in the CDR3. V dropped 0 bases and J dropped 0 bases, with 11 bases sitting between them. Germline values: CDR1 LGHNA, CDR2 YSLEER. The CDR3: CASSQESGGANYGYTF. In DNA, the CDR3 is TGCGCCAGCAGCCAAGAGAGCGGGGGAGCTAACTATGGCTACACCTTC.

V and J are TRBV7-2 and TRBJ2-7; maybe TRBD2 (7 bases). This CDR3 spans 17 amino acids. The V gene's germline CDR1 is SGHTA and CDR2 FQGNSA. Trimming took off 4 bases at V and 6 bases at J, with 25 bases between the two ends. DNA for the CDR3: TGTGCCAGCAGCTGGGGGGGGCGGGAAAACCCTTTGAGCGAGCAGTACTTC. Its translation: CASSWGGRENPLSEQYF. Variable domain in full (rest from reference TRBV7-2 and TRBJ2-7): GAGVSQSPSNKVTEKGKDVELRCDPISGHTALYWYRQSLGQGLEFLIYFQGNSAPDKSGLPSDRFSAERTGGSVSTLTIQRTQQEDSAVYLCASSWGGRENPLSEQYFGPGTRLTVT.

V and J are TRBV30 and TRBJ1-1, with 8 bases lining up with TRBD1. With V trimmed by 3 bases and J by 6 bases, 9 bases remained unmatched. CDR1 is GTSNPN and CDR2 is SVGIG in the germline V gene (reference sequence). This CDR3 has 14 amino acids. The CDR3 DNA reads TGTGCCTGGAGCCAGACAGGGGCCATCGCTGAAGCTTTCTTT. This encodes CAWSQTGAIAEAFF.

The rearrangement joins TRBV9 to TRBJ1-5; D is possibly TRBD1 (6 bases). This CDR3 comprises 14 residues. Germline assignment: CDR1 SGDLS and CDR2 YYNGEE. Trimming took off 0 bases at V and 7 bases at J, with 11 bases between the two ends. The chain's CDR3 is CASSVEGGTQPQHF. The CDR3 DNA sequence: TGTGCCAGCAGCGTAGAGGGAGGGACACAGCCCCAGCATTTT.

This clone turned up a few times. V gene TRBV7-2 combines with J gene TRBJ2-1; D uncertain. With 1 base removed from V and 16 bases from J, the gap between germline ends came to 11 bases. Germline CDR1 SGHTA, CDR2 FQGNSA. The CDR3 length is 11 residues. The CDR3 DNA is TGTGCCAGCAGCTTAGTCTTCCCCATTTTCTTC. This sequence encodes CASSLVFPIFF.

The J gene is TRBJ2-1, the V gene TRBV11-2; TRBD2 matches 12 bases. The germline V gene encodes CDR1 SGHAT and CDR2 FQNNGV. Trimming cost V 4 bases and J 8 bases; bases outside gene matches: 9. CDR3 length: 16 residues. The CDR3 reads CASSSTSGGLWDEQFF. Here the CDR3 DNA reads TGTGCCAGCAGCTCGACTAGCGGGGGCCTCTGGGATGAGCAGTTCTTC.

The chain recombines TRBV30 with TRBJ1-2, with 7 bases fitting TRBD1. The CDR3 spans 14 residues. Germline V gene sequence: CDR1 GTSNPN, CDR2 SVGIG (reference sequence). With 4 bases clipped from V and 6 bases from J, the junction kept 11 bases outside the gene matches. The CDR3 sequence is CAWTKQGIEDGYTF. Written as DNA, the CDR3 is TGTGCCTGGACGAAACAGGGGATCGAGGATGGCTACACCTTC.

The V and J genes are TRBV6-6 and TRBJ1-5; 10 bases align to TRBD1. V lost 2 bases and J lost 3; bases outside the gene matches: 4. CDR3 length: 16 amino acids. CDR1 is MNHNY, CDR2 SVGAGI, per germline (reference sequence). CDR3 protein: CASSYRQGANNQPQHF. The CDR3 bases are TGTGCCAGCAGTTACCGACAGGGGGCTAACAATCAGCCCCAGCATTTT.

This CDR3 is CASSLLGETQYF. The CDR3 nucleotides read TGTGCCAGCAGCCTACTTGGGGAGACCCAGTACTTC. This chain uses TRBV2 with TRBJ2-5; D is undetermined. Germline V CDR1 and CDR2: SNHLY, FYNNEI. With 6 bases removed from V and 5 bases from J, the gap between germline ends came to 10 bases. The CDR3 totals 12 residues.

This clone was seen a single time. The CDR3 bases are TGCGCCAGCAGCCAAGATCGGGGGGAGCGGGAGGGCCCTCTAGATACGCAGTATTTT. It codes for CASSQDRGEREGPLDTQYF. This rearrangement joins TRBV4-3 to TRBJ2-3; 10 nucleotides agree with TRBD2. CDR1 and CDR2 (germline): LGHNA, YSLEER. The V segment lost 0 bases and the J segment 5 bases; nucleotides outside the gene matches: 14. CDR3 length equals 19 residues.

As DNA, the CDR3 is TGTGCCAGCAGCTTCGGGGGGGGCACAGATACGCAGTATTTT. It specifies CASSFGGGTDTQYF. The chain employs TRBV11-3 and TRBJ2-3, with TRBD2 matching over 8 bases. CDR1 is SGHNT and CDR2 is YENEEA in the germline V gene. Losses at the gene ends were 3 bases for V and 1 base for J; bases not matched to a gene: 0. The CDR3 extends over 14 amino acids.

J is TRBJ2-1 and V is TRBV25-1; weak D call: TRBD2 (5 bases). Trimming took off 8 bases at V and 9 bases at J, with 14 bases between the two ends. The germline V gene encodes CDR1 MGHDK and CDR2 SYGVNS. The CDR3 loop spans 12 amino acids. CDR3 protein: CASGDGVGEQFF. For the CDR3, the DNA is TGTGCCAGCGGCGACGGGGTTGGTGAGCAGTTCTTC.

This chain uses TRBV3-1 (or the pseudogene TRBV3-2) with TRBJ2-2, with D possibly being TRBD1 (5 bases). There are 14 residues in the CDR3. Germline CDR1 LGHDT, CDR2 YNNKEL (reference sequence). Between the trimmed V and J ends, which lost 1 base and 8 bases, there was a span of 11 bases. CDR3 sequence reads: CASSQAEQEGELFF. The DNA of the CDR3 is TGTGCCAGCAGCCAAGCGGAACAGGAGGGGGAGCTGTTTTTT.

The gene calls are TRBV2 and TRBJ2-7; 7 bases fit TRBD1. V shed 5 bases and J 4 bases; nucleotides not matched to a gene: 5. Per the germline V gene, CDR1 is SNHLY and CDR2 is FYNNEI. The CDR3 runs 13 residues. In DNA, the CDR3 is TGTGCCAGCAGTTCAGACAGGGTTTACGAGCAGTACTTC. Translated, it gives CASSSDRVYEQYF.

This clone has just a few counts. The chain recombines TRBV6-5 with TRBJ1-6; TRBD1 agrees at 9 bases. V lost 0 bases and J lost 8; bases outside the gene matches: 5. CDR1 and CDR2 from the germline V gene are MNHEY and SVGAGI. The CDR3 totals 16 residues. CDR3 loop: CASSYSKTGGYSPLHF. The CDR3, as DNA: TGTGCCAGCAGTTACTCAAAGACAGGGGGGTATTCACCCCTCCACTTT.

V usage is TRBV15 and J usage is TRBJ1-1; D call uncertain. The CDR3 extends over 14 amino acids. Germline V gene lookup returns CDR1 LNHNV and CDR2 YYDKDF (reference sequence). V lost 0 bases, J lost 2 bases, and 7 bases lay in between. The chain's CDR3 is CATSRDPGNTEAFF. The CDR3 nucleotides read TGTGCCACCAGCAGAGATCCGGGTAACACTGAAGCTTTCTTT. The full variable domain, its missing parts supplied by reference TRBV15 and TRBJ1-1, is DAMVIQNPRYQVTQFGKPVTLSCSQTLNHNVMYWYQQKSSQAPKLLFHYYDKDFNNEADTPDNFQSRRPNTSFCFLDIRSPGLGDTAMYLCATSRDPGNTEAFFGQGTRLTVV.